This TCR beta chain was identified during a study of blood T cells in healthy people across ages (dated by TCRdb to between 2015 and 2016). Study-level background: In model experiments, template switching captured roughly one uniquely barcoded TCR beta cDNA molecule for every two T cells. To avoid experimental bias, donors of different ages were distributed randomly across sequencing lanes. Age-related changes in TCR beta repertoire diversity were measured in the study by deep sequencing normalized with unique cDNA molecular identifiers. Donors were grouped into four age groups: young (average approximately 16 years), middle-aged (roughly 38), aged (over 55) and long-lived (around 80). For two donors (one aged 18 to 30 and one aged 80 or older), the study analyzed two additional independent replicas of 1 million unique cDNA reads from the same blood draw. Summary of the overall study and its limitations: Observed TCR beta diversity correlated strongly with the percentage of naive T cells measured by flow cytometry. Compared with the aged group, the long-lived group had more naive CD4+ T cells, fewer expanded clones and increased TCR diversity, a pattern suggesting age selection. Because donor CMV infection status was unknown, age-related changes in expanded clonotypes were potentially confounded. Observed TCR beta diversity per million T cells fell roughly linearly with age, and a significant reduction was already apparent by age approximately 41. Conclusive comparison of naive and antigen-experienced compartments was prevented by the profiling of bulk unsorted PBMCs. Estimates of total diversity based on one million sequenced T cells were regarded as lower bounds and as underestimates.

Systemically healthy Caucasian individuals from Russia, 35 to 50 in total and aged roughly 6 to 95 years, were included as donors. Ten milliliters of peripheral blood were drawn from each donor into EDTA-treated Vacutainer tubes. Ficoll-Paque density-gradient centrifugation was used to isolate PBMCs, with at least 7 million obtained per sample. Trizol reagent was used to extract total RNA from the PBMCs, yielding at least 5 micrograms per sample. Naive CD45RAhigh/CD27high T cell percentages were measured by flow cytometry on a PBMC aliquot from every donor. The CDR3 goes from the cysteine to the phenylalanine over 13 residues. Left in the record is the CDR3 DNA by itself, 39 bases read in frame from the first base. V is shortened by 3 bases, J by 4 bases, and the region joining them spans 9 bases. Libraries were constructed by 5' RACE. A second PCR of about 6 to 11 cycles was performed with a sample-barcoded 5' primer and a J-beta primer mix. A template-switch 5' adaptor carrying 12 random nucleotides introduced a unique molecular identifier onto each TCR beta cDNA molecule. Each sample yielded at least 2.5 million CDR3-containing paired-end reads. All of the RNA was converted into first-strand cDNA using the Mint cDNA synthesis kit, with a TRBC-specific oligonucleotide serving as the primer. Following uracil-DNA glycosylase treatment, a first 18-cycle PCR with universal primers M1SS and BC2_uni_R was performed on all cDNA. The authors' pipeline ran thus. Normalization of each sample was performed by random selection of 1 million high-quality reads, each carrying a distinct molecular identifier. Reads sharing molecular identifiers were discarded rather than binned into consensus sequences. MiTCR, with a Q25 quality threshold and the strictest error-elimination algorithm, was used for CDR3 identification, clonotype clustering and error correction. A nonparametric unseen species model using Euler transformation provided a lower-bound estimate of total TCR beta diversity. TCRdb ran its own pipeline on the public reads, namely fastp trimming at Q25 and MiXCR clone calling, and kept in-frame beta chains. Rows matching on CDR3 protein sequence are summarized as one entry with the most common DNA and genes. TCRdb assigned the V and J calls; the authors' analysis was not used. This sample lists fewer than 2,000,000 distinct CDR3 sequences; approximately 39% were detected once. Jointly, the top ten make up 23% of the sample.

This clonotype was found a few times. Its antigen target is currently unknown. Within one base of it there is no much larger clone, and no base qualities were kept. Recombination linked TRBV12-3 or TRBV12-4 to TRBJ2-5, with no reliable assignment of the D segment. The sequence derives from a human donor in good health. Sequences were obtained from blood. The DNA sequence is TGTGCCAGCAGTTTTTCCAGCCGAGAGACCCAGTACTTC. Protein translation: CASSFSSRETQYF.